The 9 T cell receptor beta chains below all came from one sample that was sequenced in a study of T cells after yellow fever vaccination. TCRdb passed the 5' RACE reads through MiXCR, listing each CDR3 protein once. Of about 260,000 distinct CDR3 sequences listed, around 5.3% are singletons. Sample: CD4+ T cells sorted from PBMCs, taken on the day of the yellow fever booster vaccination. These receptors were collected from a man younger than 30 who received the YFV17D yellow fever vaccine.

The chain uses TRBV6-5 and TRBJ2-3, with 8 bases that match TRBD2. The CDR3 is made up of 16 amino acids. The germline CDR1 and CDR2 sequences are MNHEY and SVGAGI. Unmatched junction bases numbered 13, after V lost 6 bases and J lost 5 bases. CDR3 DNA: TGTGCCAGCAGGAGGGAGTCGGGACTAGTGCTAGATACGCAGTATTTT. It specifies CASRRESGLVLDTQYF.

This clonotype was seen many times. This chain links TRBV6-5 with TRBJ2-5; 8 nucleotides match TRBD2. CDR1 MNHEY and CDR2 SVGAGI come from the germline V gene. After removal of 1 base from V and 4 bases from J, the junction contained 2 bases not matched to a gene. The CDR3 contains 14 residues. CDR3 amino acids: CASSYWTSRETQYF. Written as DNA, the CDR3 is TGTGCCAGCAGTTACTGGACTAGCAGAGAGACCCAGTACTTC.

This clonotype appeared many times. The gene calls are TRBV5-1 and TRBJ2-5; maybe TRBD1 (6 bases). Trimming pared 5 bases from V and 4 bases from J, leaving 15 bases between. The CDR3 spans 14 residues. CDR1 and CDR2 from the germline V gene are SGHRS and YFSETQ. The CDR3, as DNA: TGCGCCAGCAGGCTAAAACAGGGAAGAGAGACCCAGTACTTC. Amino acid sequence: CASRLKQGRETQYF. Using reference TRBV5-1 and TRBJ2-5 for the parts outside the CDR3, the full variable domain is KAGVTQTPRYLIKTRGQQVTLSCSPISGHRSVSWYQQTPGQGLQFLFEYFSETQRNKGNFPGRFSGRQFSNSRSEMNVSTLELGDSALYLCASRLKQGRETQYFGPGTRLLVL.

This clonotype was seen more than once but under ten times. The chain links TRBV5-4 to TRBJ1-3, with a possible D match to TRBD1 (5 bases). Germline V gene sequence: CDR1 SGHNT, CDR2 YYREEE (reference sequence). The CDR3 runs to 14 residues. Deletions cut 6 bases from V and 0 bases from J, with 10 bases between. CDR3 residues: CASKAQASGNTIYF. DNA of the CDR3: TGTGCCAGCAAGGCACAGGCCTCTGGAAACACCATATATTTT.

The V call is TRBV27, the J call TRBJ1-2; TRBD1 is a possible D gene (5 bases). The CDR3 extends over 15 amino acids. V gave up 6 bases and J gave up 2 bases, with 16 bases separating them. CDR1 and CDR2 from the germline V gene are MNHEY and SMNVEV (reference sequence). The CDR3 spells CASRLGWRGNYGYTF. CDR3 nucleotide sequence: TGTGCCAGCAGACTTGGGTGGCGGGGGAACTATGGCTACACCTTC.

This clonotype was found a few times. The chain combines TRBV7-2 with TRBJ1-4, with 7 bases fitting TRBD1. Per germline, CDR1 SGHTA and CDR2 FQGNSA. The CDR3 is 15 residues long. The V gene end was trimmed by 2 bases and the J gene end by 3 bases; junction bases not matched to a gene: 3. Here the CDR3 DNA reads TGTGCCAGCAGCTTAAGACAGGGTTCTAATGAAAAACTGTTTTTT. Residues: CASSLRQGSNEKLFF.

This clonotype was observed a handful of times. The chain has TRBV4-3 and TRBJ2-4; D is perhaps TRBD2 (5 bases). V was cut by 10 bases and J by 8 bases, with 21 bases left in between. Germline-derived CDR1 and CDR2 are LGHNA and YSLEER. The CDR3 loop spans 14 amino acids. Here the CDR3 DNA reads TGCGCCATCTCGGGGAGTTGGCGGTTGGACATTCAGTACTTC. The encoded protein is CAISGSWRLDIQYF.

The chain recombines TRBV3-1 with TRBJ1-2; 7 nucleotides line up with TRBD1. The CDR3 runs to 16 residues. Trimming at V came to 3 bases and at J to 5 bases, leaving 12 bases not matched to a gene. Per germline, CDR1 LGHDT and CDR2 YNNKEL (reference sequence). CDR3 bases: TGTGCCAGCAGCCACGGATCCGGGACAGTTGTGTATGGCTACACCTTC. Encoded protein: CASSHGSGTVVYGYTF.

This clonotype was found a few times. The chain combines TRBV12-3 or TRBV12-4 with TRBJ1-4; TRBD1 matches at 9 bases. The V segment lost 7 bases and the J segment 5 bases; nucleotides outside the gene matches: 11. CDR3 length: 16 residues. The CDR3 loop is CASKPGQGPRNEKLFF. CDR3 sequence (DNA): TGTGCCAGCAAGCCGGGACAGGGCCCTCGAAATGAAAAACTGTTTTTT.